The rows below give T cell receptor beta chains drawn from one sample of a study of blood T cell repertoires in COVID-19. Using immunoSEQ multiplex PCR, the repertoire was profiled, and TCRdb retains in-frame clones only, with some absent. The sample comprises roughly 40,000 clones, around 83% of which are singletons, and about 12% rests with the top ten. The sequenced material came from peripheral blood. The receptors were gathered from a woman in her 70s in a cohort sampled during active COVID-19. Both conserved end residues are part of each CDR3. The D gene is left open where the match is weak. Not all rows give a size; the values are once, few, many and, for expanded clones, a class.

NA,TRBV18,TRBD1,TRBJ1-6,CASSPPQGVYNSPLHF,TGTGCCAGCTCACCACCGCAGGGGGTCTATAATTCACCCCTCCACTTT
NA,TRBV6-5,NA,TRBJ2-6,CASSPGSGANVLTF,TGTGCCAGCAGTCCGGGGTCTGGGGCCAACGTCCTGACTTTC
NA,TRBV18,TRBD1,TRBJ2-7,CASHFSRGSYEQYF,TGTGCCAGCCACTTTAGCAGGGGGTCCTACGAGCAGTACTTC
NA,TRBV18,TRBD2,TRBJ2-1,CASSDLSGRAFSEQFF,TGTGCCAGCTCGGACCTTAGCGGGAGGGCCTTTAGTGAGCAGTTCTTC
NA,TRBV4-3,TRBD2,TRBJ2-1,CASSQARTSGGLIEQFF,TGCGCCAGCAGCCAAGCCCGGACTAGCGGAGGTCTAATCGAGCAGTTCTTC
NA,TRBV28,TRBD1,TRBJ1-2,CASSLGDSGGNSYGYTF,TGTGCCAGCAGTTTGGGGGACAGTGGGGGGAATAGCTATGGCTACACCTTC
NA,TRBV10-3,TRBD1,TRBJ1-1,CAISESDRENTEAFF,TGTGCCATCAGTGAATCGGACAGGGAGAACACTGAAGCTTTCTTT
NA,TRBV29-1,TRBD2,TRBJ2-7,CSVVSLAGAYEQYF,TGCAGCGTTGTGTCGCTAGCGGGAGCCTACGAGCAGTACTTC
once,TRBV9,TRBD1,TRBJ2-6,CASSGTGTAGANVLTF,TGTGCCAGCAGCGGGACAGGGACAGCTGGGGCCAACGTCCTGACTTTC
NA,TRBV11-2,NA,TRBJ2-2,CASSFELGELFF,TGTGCCAGCAGCTTTGAGTTGGGGGAGCTGTTTTTT
NA,TRBV6-2/TRBV6-3,NA,TRBJ1-2,CASSNPPGQRDGYTF,TGTGCCAGCAGCAACCCCCCAGGACAGAGGGATGGCTACACCTTC
NA,TRBV7-6,TRBD2,TRBJ2-2,CASSPGLALNTGELFF,TGTGCCAGCAGCCCGGGACTAGCGTTAAACACCGGGGAGCTGTTTTTT
NA,TRBV7-9,NA,TRBJ2-7,CATGGATSYEQYF,TGTGCCACCGGAGGGGCCACCTCCTACGAGCAGTACTTC
NA,TRBV28,NA,TRBJ2-1,CASSSARSSYNEQFF,TGTGCCAGCAGTTCCGCGCGGAGCTCCTACAATGAGCAGTTCTTC
NA,TRBV28,TRBD1,TRBJ2-2,CASSLGTVNTGELFF,TGTGCCAGCAGTTTGGGGACAGTAAACACCGGGGAGCTGTTTTTT
NA,TRBV19,TRBD2,TRBJ2-1,CASSLAGNYNEQFF,TGTGCCAGTAGCCTAGCGGGCAACTACAATGAGCAGTTCTTC
NA,TRBV5-4,TRBD2,TRBJ2-1,CASSLGYTSGNEQFF,TGTGCCAGCAGCTTGGGGTATACTAGCGGTAATGAGCAGTTCTTC
NA,TRBV19,NA,TRBJ1-4,CASSMGPGGASEKLFF,TGTGCCAGTAGTATGGGCCCGGGGGGCGCATCTGAAAAACTGTTTTTT
NA,TRBV28,NA,TRBJ2-3,CASNSMGSPDTQYF,TGTGCCAGCAATTCTATGGGGAGTCCGGATACGCAGTATTTT
few,TRBV5-4,TRBD1,TRBJ2-2,CASSGEYRGDTGELFF,TGTGCCAGCAGCGGGGAGTACAGGGGGGACACCGGGGAGCTGTTTTTT
NA,TRBV6-5,TRBD2,TRBJ2-1,CASSTGTSGRFEQFF,TGTGCCAGCAGCACCGGGACTAGCGGGAGGTTTGAGCAGTTCTTC
NA,TRBV28,NA,TRBJ2-7,CASSPSGLFTYEQYF,TGTGCCAGCAGTCCGTCGGGACTTTTCACCTACGAGCAGTACTTC
NA,TRBV5-1,TRBD1,TRBJ2-5,CASSLGDRQYF,TGCGCCAGCAGCTTGGGGGACAGGCAGTACTTC
NA,TRBV19,NA,TRBJ2-5,CASSRVVGETQYF,TGTGCCAGTAGCAGGGTGGTTGGTGAGACCCAGTACTTC
NA,TRBV19,NA,TRBJ2-7,CATLRGLSYEQYF,TGTGCCACCCTCCGGGGATTAAGCTACGAGCAGTACTTC
NA,TRBV6-5,TRBD1,TRBJ1-2,CASSYRVVGTGAGYTF,TGTGCCAGCAGTTACCGAGTTGTTGGGACAGGTGCTGGCTACACCTTC
NA,TRBV29-1,TRBD2,TRBJ2-7,CSAGLRAGGDGEQYF,TGCAGCGCCGGACTCAGGGCGGGGGGTGACGGCGAGCAGTACTTC
NA,TRBV2,TRBD2,TRBJ2-3,CASKGGPTSVPTDF,TGTGCCAGCAAAGGGGGGCCGACTAGCGTTCCGACCGATTTT